This TCR beta chain was obtained from a study of T cell responses to AZD1222 COVID-19 vaccine. Broader study findings: The repertoires were collected only after the peak T cell response. Mostly white British, mostly female donors; authors suggested clonal diversity may be underestimated. Across the whole spike, CD4 TCRs peaked at regions 160-218 and 743-854.

Only one count was recorded for this clone. The target antigen is unknown. The CDR3 runs to 14 residues. V trimming: 3 bases; J trimming: 3 bases; junction bases outside the gene matches: 4. Germline CDR1 and CDR2: KGHSH and LQKENI. Sequenced by immunoSEQ multiplex PCR; TCRdb stores in-frame clones only, minus some. The repertoire consists of over 130,000 clones, with approximately 90% occurring once and the leading ten covering approximately 9%. V is TRBV18 and J is TRBJ2-5; 7 nucleotides agree with TRBD1. This clonotype was sampled from an adult who received the AZD1222 COVID-19 vaccine. The material was peripheral blood, obtained 28 days after the second AZD1222 dose. CDR3 sequence (DNA): TGTGCCAGCTCACCCCGTGACAGGGAAGAGACCCAGTACTTC. This gives the protein CASSPRDREETQYF.